This T cell receptor (beta chain) emerged from a study of T cells in Graves' hyperthyroidism and ophthalmopathy. There were TCR beta CDR3 regions amplified from RNA transcripts. HTBI primers were the set used in a first-round RT-PCR of the TCR CDR3. In TCRdb, the multiplex PCR reads were re-called with MiXCR into one record per CDR3 protein. Seen here are about 400,000 distinct CDR3 sequences, just under 15% observed once, and the top ten hold approximately 32%. This CDR3 has 12 residues. Germline V gene lookup returns CDR1 SQVTM and CDR2 ANQGSEA. Trimming left V 1 base short and J 4 bases short, with 6 bases between.

The chain combines TRBV29-1 with TRBJ2-3; D unresolved. This TCR came from a woman under 40 with Graves' hyperthyroidism. Source material: blood. The CDR3, as DNA: TGCAGCGTTGAAGGGAGACCAGATACGCAGTATTTT. Its translation: CSVEGRPDTQYF.